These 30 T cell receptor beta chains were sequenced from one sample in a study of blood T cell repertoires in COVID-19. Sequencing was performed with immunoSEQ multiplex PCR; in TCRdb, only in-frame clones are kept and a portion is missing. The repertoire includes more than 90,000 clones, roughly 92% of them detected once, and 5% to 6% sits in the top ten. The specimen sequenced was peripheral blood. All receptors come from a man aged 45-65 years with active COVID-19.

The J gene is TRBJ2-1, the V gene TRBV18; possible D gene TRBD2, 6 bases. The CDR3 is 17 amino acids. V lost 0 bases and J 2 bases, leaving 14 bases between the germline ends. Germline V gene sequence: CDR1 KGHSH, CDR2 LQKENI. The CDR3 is CASSPPGGTTAYNEQFF. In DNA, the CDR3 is TGTGCCAGCTCACCACCGGGCGGGACCACAGCCTACAATGAGCAGTTCTTC.

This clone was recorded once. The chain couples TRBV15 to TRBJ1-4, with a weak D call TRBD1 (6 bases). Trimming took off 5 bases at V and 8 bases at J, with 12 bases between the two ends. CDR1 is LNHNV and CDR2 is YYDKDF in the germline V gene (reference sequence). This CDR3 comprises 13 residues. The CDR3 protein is CATSGEDREKLFF. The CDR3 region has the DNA TGTGCCACCAGCGGTGAGGACAGAGAAAAACTGTTTTTT.

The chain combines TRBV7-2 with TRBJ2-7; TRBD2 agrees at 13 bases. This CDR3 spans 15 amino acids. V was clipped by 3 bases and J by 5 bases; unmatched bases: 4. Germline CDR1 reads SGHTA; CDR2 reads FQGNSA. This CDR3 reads CASSFQGLAGDEQYF. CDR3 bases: TGTGCCAGCAGCTTCCAAGGACTAGCGGGAGACGAGCAGTACTTC.

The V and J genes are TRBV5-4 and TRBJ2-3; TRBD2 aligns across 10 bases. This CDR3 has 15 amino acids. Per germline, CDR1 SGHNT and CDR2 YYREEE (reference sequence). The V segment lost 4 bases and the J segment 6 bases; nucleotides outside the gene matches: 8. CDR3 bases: TGTGCCAGCAGCCCAGGACTAGCGGTGCAGGATACGCAGTATTTT. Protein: CASSPGLAVQDTQYF.

CDR3 sequence (DNA): TGTGCCACCAGTGAATTCGGGAGAGAGACCCAGTACTTC. Its protein is CATSEFGRETQYF. The chain uses TRBV24-1 and TRBJ2-5; tentative D call: TRBD2 (6 bases). The V end was cut by 4 bases, the J end by 4 bases, with 9 bases between. The CDR3 contains 13 residues. CDR1 KGHDR and CDR2 SFDVKD come from the germline V gene.

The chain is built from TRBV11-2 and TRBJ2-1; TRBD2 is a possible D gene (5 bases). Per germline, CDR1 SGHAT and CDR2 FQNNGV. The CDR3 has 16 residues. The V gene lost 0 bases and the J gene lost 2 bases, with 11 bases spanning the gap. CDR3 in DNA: TGTGCCAGCAGCTTAGACGCCGGGGTCCCCTACAATGAGCAGTTCTTC. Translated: CASSLDAGVPYNEQFF.

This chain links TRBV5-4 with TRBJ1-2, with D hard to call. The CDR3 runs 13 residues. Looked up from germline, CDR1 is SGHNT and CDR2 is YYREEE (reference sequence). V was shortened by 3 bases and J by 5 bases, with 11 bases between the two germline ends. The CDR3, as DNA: TGTGCCAGCAGCTCTGTTGAGGGATATGGCTACACCTTC. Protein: CASSSVEGYGYTF.

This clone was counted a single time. CDR3 sequence (DNA): TGTGCCAGTAGTATAGGAGGAGGGAGAGCCGGGGAGCTGTTTTTT. Translating gives CASSIGGGRAGELFF. The gene calls are TRBV19 and TRBJ2-2, with TRBD2 as a possible D gene (6 bases). The V gene's germline CDR1 is LNHDA and CDR2 SQIVND (reference sequence). V shed 1 base and J shed 6 bases, with 12 bases lying between them. The CDR3 is made up of 15 amino acids.

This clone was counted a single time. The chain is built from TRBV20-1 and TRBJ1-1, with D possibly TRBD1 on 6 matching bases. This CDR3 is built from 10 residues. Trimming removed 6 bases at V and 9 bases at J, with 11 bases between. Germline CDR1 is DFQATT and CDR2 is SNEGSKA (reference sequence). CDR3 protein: CSADDRQAFF. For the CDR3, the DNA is TGCAGTGCCGATGACAGGCAAGCTTTCTTT.

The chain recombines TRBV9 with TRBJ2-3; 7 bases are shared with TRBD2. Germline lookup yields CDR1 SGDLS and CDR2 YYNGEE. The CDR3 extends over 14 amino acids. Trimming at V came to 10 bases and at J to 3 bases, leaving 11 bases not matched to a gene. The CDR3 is CASNGREITDTQYF. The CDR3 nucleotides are TGTGCCTCCAACGGGCGGGAGATAACAGATACGCAGTATTTT.

The CDR3 region has the DNA TGCGCCAGCAGTGTGGAAAAAGCAGGTGGCTACACCTTC. Encoded protein: CASSVEKAGGYTF. This rearrangement joins TRBV10-2 to TRBJ1-2; D remains unclear. The CDR3 sequence is 13 residues long. Germline V gene lookup returns CDR1 WSHSY and CDR2 SAAADI. Between the trimmed V and J ends, which lost 4 bases and 7 bases, there was a span of 13 bases.

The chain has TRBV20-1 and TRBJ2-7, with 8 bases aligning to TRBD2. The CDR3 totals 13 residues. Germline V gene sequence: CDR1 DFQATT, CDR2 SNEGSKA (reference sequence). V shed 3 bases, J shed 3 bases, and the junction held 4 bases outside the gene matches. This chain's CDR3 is CSASLREVYEQYF. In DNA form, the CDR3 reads TGCAGTGCTAGTTTGCGGGAGGTCTACGAGCAGTACTTC.

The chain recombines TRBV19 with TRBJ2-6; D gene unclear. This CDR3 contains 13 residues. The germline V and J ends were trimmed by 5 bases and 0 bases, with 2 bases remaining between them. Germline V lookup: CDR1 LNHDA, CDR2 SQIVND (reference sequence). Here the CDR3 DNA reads TGTGCCAGTAGTCACTCTGGGGCCAACGTCCTGACTTTC. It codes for CASSHSGANVLTF.

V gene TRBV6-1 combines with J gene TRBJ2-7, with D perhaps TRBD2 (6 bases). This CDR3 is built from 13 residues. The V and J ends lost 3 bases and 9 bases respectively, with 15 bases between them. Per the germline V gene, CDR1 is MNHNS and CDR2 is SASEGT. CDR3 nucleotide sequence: TGTGCCAGCAGTGACGGAGGGCAGGGAAGGCAGTACTTC. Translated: CASSDGGQGRQYF.

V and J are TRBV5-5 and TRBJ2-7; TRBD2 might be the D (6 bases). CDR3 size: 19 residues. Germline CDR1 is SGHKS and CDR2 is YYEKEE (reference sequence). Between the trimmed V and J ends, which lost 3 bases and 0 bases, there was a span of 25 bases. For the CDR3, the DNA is TGTGCCAGCAGCTGGGACTCGATGTGGGGGTTCTCAACCTCCTACGAGCAGTACTTC. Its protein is CASSWDSMWGFSTSYEQYF.

CDR3 DNA sequence: TGCGCCAGCAGCTTAGAGGTGACAGGGACTAACTATGGCTACACCTTC. Its protein product is CASSLEVTGTNYGYTF. The V call is TRBV5-1, the J call TRBJ1-2, with 7 bases aligning to TRBD1. V was pared by 2 bases and J by 0 bases, with 7 bases of the junction left unmatched. The CDR3 is 16 residues long. Germline V gives CDR1 SGHRS, CDR2 YFSETQ.

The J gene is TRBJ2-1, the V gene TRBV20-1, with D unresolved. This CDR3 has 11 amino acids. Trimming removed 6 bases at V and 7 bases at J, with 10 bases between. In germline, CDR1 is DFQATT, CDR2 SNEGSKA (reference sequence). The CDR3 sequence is CSAPFLNEQFF. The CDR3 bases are TGCAGTGCCCCCTTCCTTAATGAGCAGTTCTTC.

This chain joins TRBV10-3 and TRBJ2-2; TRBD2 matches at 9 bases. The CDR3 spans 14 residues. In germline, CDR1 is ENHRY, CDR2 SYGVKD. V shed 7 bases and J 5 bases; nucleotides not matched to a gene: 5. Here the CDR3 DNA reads TGTGCCATCATGGCGGGAGGGCCTACCGGGGAGCTGTTTTTT. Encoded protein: CAIMAGGPTGELFF.

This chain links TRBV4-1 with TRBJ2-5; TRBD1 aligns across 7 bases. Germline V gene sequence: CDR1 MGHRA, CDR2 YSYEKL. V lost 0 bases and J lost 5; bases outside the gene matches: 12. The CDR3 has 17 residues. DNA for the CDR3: TGCGCCAGCAGCCAAGATAGCAGAAGGGGGCGAGGTGAGACCCAGTACTTC. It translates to CASSQDSRRGRGETQYF.

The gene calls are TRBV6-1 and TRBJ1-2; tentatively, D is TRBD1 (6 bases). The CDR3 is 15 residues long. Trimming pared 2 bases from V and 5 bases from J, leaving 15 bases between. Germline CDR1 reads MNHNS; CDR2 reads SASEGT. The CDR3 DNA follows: TGTGCCAGCAGTGAAATGGTCGGGCAGGGGTATGGCTACACCTTC. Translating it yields CASSEMVGQGYGYTF.

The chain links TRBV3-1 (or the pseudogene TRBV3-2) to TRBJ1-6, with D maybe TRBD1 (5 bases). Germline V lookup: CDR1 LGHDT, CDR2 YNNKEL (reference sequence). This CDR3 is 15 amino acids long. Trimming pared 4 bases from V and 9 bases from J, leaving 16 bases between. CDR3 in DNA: TGTGCCAGCAGCCCAAGGGTAGGGGAGGGTTCACCCCTCCACTTT. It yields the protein CASSPRVGEGSPLHF.

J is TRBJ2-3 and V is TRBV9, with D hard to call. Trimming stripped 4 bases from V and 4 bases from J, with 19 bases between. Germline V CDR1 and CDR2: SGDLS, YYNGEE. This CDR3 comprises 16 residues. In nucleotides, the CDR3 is TGTGCCAGCAGCATCACCGTGGGCCCGATCCCAGATACGCAGTATTTT. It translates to CASSITVGPIPDTQYF.

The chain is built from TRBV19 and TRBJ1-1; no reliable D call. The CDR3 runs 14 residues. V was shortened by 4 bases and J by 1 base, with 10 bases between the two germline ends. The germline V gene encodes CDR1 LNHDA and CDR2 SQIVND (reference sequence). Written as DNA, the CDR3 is TGTGCCAGTAGTACTTCCCCGGGGAACACTGAAGCTTTCTTT. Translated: CASSTSPGNTEAFF.

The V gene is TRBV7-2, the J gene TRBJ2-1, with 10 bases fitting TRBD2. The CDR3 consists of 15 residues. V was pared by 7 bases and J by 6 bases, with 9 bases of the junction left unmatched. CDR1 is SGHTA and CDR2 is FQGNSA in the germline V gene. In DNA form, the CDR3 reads TGTGCCAGCACAATAGGGACTAGCGCCTCCAATGAGCAGTTCTTC. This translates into CASTIGTSASNEQFF.

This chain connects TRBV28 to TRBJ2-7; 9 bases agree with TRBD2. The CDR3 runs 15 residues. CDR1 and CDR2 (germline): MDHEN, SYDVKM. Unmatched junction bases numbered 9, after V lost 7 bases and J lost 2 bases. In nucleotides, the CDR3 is TGTGCCAGCACCCCTTCAGCGGGAGGTACCTACGAGCAGTACTTC. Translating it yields CASTPSAGGTYEQYF.

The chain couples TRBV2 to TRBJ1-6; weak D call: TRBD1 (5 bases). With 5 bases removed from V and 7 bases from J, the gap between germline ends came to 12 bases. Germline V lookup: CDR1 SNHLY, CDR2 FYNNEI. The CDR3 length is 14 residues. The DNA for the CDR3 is TGTGCCAGCAGTCTGTCACAGGTCAATTCACCCCTCCACTTT. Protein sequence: CASSLSQVNSPLHF.

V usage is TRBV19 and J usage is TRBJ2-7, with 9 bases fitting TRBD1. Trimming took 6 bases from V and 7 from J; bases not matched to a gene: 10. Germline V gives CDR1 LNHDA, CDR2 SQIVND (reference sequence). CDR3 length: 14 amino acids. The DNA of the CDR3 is TGTGCCAGTAGGCCGGGACAGGGAGTGGGGGAGCAGTACTTC. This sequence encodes CASRPGQGVGEQYF.

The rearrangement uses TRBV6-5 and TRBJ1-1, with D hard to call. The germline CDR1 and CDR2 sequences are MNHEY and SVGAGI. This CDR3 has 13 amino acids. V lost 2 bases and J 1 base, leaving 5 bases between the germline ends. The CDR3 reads CASSYEKNTEAFF. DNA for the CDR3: TGTGCCAGCAGTTACGAGAAGAACACTGAAGCTTTCTTT.

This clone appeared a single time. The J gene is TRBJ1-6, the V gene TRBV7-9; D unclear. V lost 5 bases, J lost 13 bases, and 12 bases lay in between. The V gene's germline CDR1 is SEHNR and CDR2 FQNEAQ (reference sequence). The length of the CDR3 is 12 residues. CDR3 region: CASSLPIGPLHF. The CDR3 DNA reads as TGTGCCAGCAGCCTCCCGATCGGGCCCCTCCACTTT.

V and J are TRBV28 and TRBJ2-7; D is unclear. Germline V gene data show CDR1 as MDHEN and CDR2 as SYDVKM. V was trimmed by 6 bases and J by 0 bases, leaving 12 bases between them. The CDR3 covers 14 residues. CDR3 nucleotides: TGTGCCAGCAGGGCATCGCTAGTCTCCTACGAGCAGTACTTC. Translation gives CASRASLVSYEQYF.